This T cell receptor (beta chain) was retrieved from a study of cytomegalovirus exposure and HLA in healthy donors. Study-level background: Among several hundred genotyped donors, more than 65% fell in the Caucasian-associated ancestry cluster.

The CDR3 contains 15 residues. Germline loops: CDR1 SGHTA, CDR2 FQGNSA. V was clipped by 1 base and J by 5 bases, with 12 bases between them. Primers for the PCR totalled 60 Vbeta and 13 Jbeta. Generated by immunoSEQ multiplex PCR, the TCRdb table keeps only in-frame clones and is missing some. Altogether around 180,000 clones are present, roughly 70% being singletons, with the ten largest covering 1.5%. Findings of the study overall: Listed as cytomegalovirus-associated were more than 150 TCR beta chains. Prior analysis indicated that the majority of TCR beta V segments exhibited productivity approximately 90% or approximately 30% of the time.

With regard to this clone: Its antigen is as yet unknown.

Sequencing was done on a sample of PBMCs. The rearrangement links TRBV7-2 to TRBJ2-1, with D perhaps matching TRBD2 (7 bases). This clonotype was sampled from a girl aged 10 to 17 in good health and CMV-seronegative. Here the CDR3 reads CASSLGGGGHNEQFF. The CDR3 nucleotides read TGTGCCAGCAGCTTAGGGGGCGGGGGCCACAATGAGCAGTTCTTC.